This T cell receptor beta chain came from a study of blood T cell repertoires in COVID-19 (dated by TCRdb to about 2020). For context, the study as a whole: The collaborator samples originated in the United States, Italy and Spain and spanned the acute and convalescent phases of COVID-19. Nearly every sample came with metadata listing a de-identified subject ID, COVID-19 status, age in years and sex. Subjects who had been exposed to COVID-19, were actively infected with it, or had recovered from it provided the deeply sampled blood TCRbeta repertoires that made up the dataset. The repertoires were made available in a free public database intended to serve as a resource for research on the immune response to SARS-CoV-2. Where available, HLA class I and class II types were obtained from metadata supplied by the sample provider rather than from assay-based typing. The samples were drawn from the first 160 participants of the ongoing ImmuneRACE study and from 950 to 1,500 subjects provided by 6 global collaborators. The prospective study material was composed of cDNA or gDNA derived from T cells, B-cell-depleted T cells, or PBMCs. The paper's findings and limits, for the study overall: The amount of clinical and demographic metadata varied by source and participant and was provided uncurated.

In the prospective study, participants were about 18 to 89 years old, resided in around 25 geographic areas of the United States, and were enrolled through a virtual design. In the prospective study, participants were assigned to cohorts based on the clinical history participants reported in a screening survey and a study questionnaire. Recovered participants in ImmuneRACE Cohort 3 were defined as having two consecutive negative NP/OP PCR tests, clearance from a healthcare professional, or resolution of symptoms. Mobile phlebotomists in the prospective study collected whole blood, serum and a nasopharyngeal or oropharyngeal swab from every participant. Participants in the prospective study had the option to provide additional blood draws and questionnaires over an approximately two-month period. Before DNA extraction, blood samples from the prospective study were shipped at room temperature or frozen.

On this clone itself: Its antigen is unknown. No much larger clone is present one base from it, and per-base qualities are unavailable.

TCRbeta CDR3 regions were amplified from genomic DNA using the immunoSEQ Assay, a bias-controlled multiplex PCR. The original methods were these. The number of nucleated cells in each sample was estimated by amplification of reference gene primers within the assay. To quantify the absolute abundance of each unique TCRbeta CDR3 rearrangement, sequence reads were collapsed and filtered. For each sample, productive Simpson clonality was calculated by taking the square root of Simpson's diversity index across productive rearrangements. TCRdb limited this immuneACCESS table to in-frame rearrangements with V and J called. A share of clones is missing; checked studies link under half to unresolved V genes, and the rest is unexplained. V, J and clone size are taken as reported in that table, and D and trimming were inferred from the DNA itself. This sample has about 430,000 clones in its table, and around 91% of those were observed once. The top ten clones comprise 1% to 1.3% of the sample.

V has 0 bases trimmed and J has 2 bases trimmed; junction bases matching no gene number 5. The CDR1 and CDR2 encoded by the germline V gene are SGHRS and YFSETQ. The CDR3 measures 16 amino acids from cysteine to phenylalanine. The only DNA kept is the CDR3, 48 bases in frame from the first base. The specimen was PBMCs or T cells enriched from blood (not recorded which). This clonotype was obtained from a man aged 25-45 years who had recovered from COVID-19. The chain links TRBV5-1 with TRBJ1-1; 9 bases in between match TRBD1. The DNA is as follows: TGCGCCAGCAGCTTGGCCGGGGGACAGGGAAACACTGAAGCTTTCTTT. Translated, it gives CASSLAGGQGNTEAFF.